The source of this TCR beta chain is a study of cytomegalovirus exposure and HLA in healthy donors. Regarding the study as a whole: Fewer N-insertions than the roughly 600-donor mean were reportedly shown by an Asian-associated ancestry cluster in a later analysis. In vitro data verified three CMV-associated chains as specific for CMV antigens. For most TCR beta V segments, an earlier analysis put the productive rate at about 87% or about 30% of the time.

A remark on this clone: The antigen remains undetermined.

This CDR3 is built from 16 residues. The germline V gene has CDR1 LGHNA and CDR2 YSLEER. Trimming took 1 base from V and 0 from J, leaving 10 bases between them. 13 Jbeta primers and 60 Vbeta primers were used for the PCR. Under the authors' procedure: A later analysis counted approximately 80 million unique TCR beta chains, around 12 million shared. The table came from immunoSEQ multiplex PCR; TCRdb's copy has only in-frame clones and leaves some out. V, J and clone size are taken as reported in that table, and D and trimming were inferred from the DNA itself. The sample lists 150,000 to 200,000 clones, 70% to 80% occurring once.

Sequencing input: PBMCs. The V and J genes are TRBV4-3 and TRBJ2-1, with D possibly matching TRBD2 (5 bases). The sequence was obtained from a woman aged 25 to 39 in good health and CMV-seropositive. CDR3 in amino acids: CASSQVAGSSYNEQFF. CDR3 nucleotide sequence: TGCGCCAGCAGCCAAGTGGCGGGCAGCTCCTACAATGAGCAGTTCTTC.